Below, 17 T cell receptor beta chains from the same sample are listed, as sequenced in a study of shared clonotypes between healthy human individuals. This table comes from immunoSEQ multiplex PCR, and its TCRdb copy is limited to in-frame clones, with some not included. Of roughly 1 million clones listed, around 78% are singletons. The sequenced material came from memory CD4+ T cells from PBMCs. As to subset: CD45RA-negative fraction. These receptors came from a man aged 18 to 29 in good health. Some clones in this sample may be carry-over from other donors' samples.

Many counts were recorded for this clone. This chain joins TRBV27 and TRBJ1-2; possible D gene TRBD1, 5 bases. The CDR3 contains 14 residues. Deletions cut 3 bases from V and 2 bases from J, with 10 bases between. The germline V gene encodes CDR1 MNHEY and CDR2 SMNVEV (reference sequence). As DNA, the CDR3 is TGTGCCAGCAGTTTGTCGGGACTGAACTATGGCTACACCTTC. Protein: CASSLSGLNYGYTF.

The chain has TRBV5-4 and TRBJ2-7, with 8 positions matching TRBD2. CDR1 SGHNT and CDR2 YYREEE come from the germline V gene (reference sequence). V lost 4 bases to trimming and J lost 5 bases; unmatched junction nucleotides: 14. CDR3 length equals 16 residues. The CDR3 loop reads CASSPGPTSGRDEQYF. DNA for the CDR3: TGTGCCAGCAGCCCGGGCCCCACCAGCGGGAGAGACGAGCAGTACTTC. The whole variable domain, filled in from reference TRBV5-4 and TRBJ2-7, reads ETGVTQSPTHLIKTRGQQVTLRCSSQSGHNTVSWYQQALGQGPQFIFQYYREEENGRGNFPPRFSGLQFPNYSSELNVNALELDDSALYLCASSPGPTSGRDEQYFGPGTRLTVT.

This chain joins TRBV15 and TRBJ2-7; 12 positions match TRBD2. This CDR3 spans 18 amino acids. Germline lookup yields CDR1 LNHNV and CDR2 YYDKDF (reference sequence). With V trimmed by 1 base and J by 5 bases, 12 bases remained unmatched. Here the CDR3 reads CATSRAPRASGRVHEQYF. CDR3 in DNA: TGTGCCACCAGCAGAGCACCCCGGGCTAGCGGGAGGGTCCACGAGCAGTACTTC.

At least ten counts were recorded for this clone. Within the sample, other DNA sequences also encode this same CDR3. The chain recombines TRBV19 with TRBJ2-3; no definite D call. The germline V and J ends were trimmed by 2 bases and 0 bases, with 6 bases remaining between them. The CDR3 runs 14 residues. The V gene's germline CDR1 is LNHDA and CDR2 SQIVND (reference sequence). For the CDR3, the DNA is TGTGCCAGTAGTATAACTACTAGCACAGATACGCAGTATTTT. This translates into CASSITTSTDTQYF.

This rearrangement joins TRBV18 to TRBJ1-2, with D possibly being TRBD1 (5 bases). V was clipped by 3 bases and J by 2 bases, with 13 bases between them. The CDR3 totals 15 residues. Germline-derived CDR1 and CDR2 are KGHSH and LQKENI. The CDR3 sequence: CASSPPGTSNYGYTF. DNA for the CDR3: TGTGCCAGCTCACCGCCTGGGACTTCCAACTATGGCTACACCTTC.

This chain connects TRBV10-2 to TRBJ2-7; TRBD1 or TRBD2 may be the D gene (6 bases each). Trimming pared 2 bases from V and 3 bases from J, leaving 14 bases between. CDR3 length: 15 amino acids. CDR1 is WSHSY and CDR2 is SAAADI in the germline V gene. The CDR3 loop reads CASSEKGGRSYEQYF. The CDR3 DNA follows: TGCGCCAGCAGTGAGAAGGGGGGCCGCAGCTACGAGCAGTACTTC.

This clone has more than one count but fewer than ten. V usage is TRBV7-9 and J usage is TRBJ1-4; D possibly corresponds to TRBD1 (6 bases). Trimming took 3 bases from V and 4 from J, leaving 9 bases between them. This CDR3 is 14 amino acids long. Germline lookup yields CDR1 SEHNR and CDR2 FQNEAQ (reference sequence). The CDR3 bases are TGTGCCAGCAGCTTGACAGGCGGTAATGAAAAACTGTTTTTT. Translating gives CASSLTGGNEKLFF.

The chain is built from TRBV7-8 and TRBJ2-3, with 10 bases aligning to TRBD2. The trim removed 1 base at V and 6 bases at J, leaving 10 bases unmatched. The length of the CDR3 is 17 residues. Germline V gene sequence: CDR1 SGHVS, CDR2 FQNEAQ. CDR3 DNA: TGTGCCAGCAGCTTAGTTGCTCTAGCGGGAGAGGGGGATACGCAGTATTTT. Its translation: CASSLVALAGEGDTQYF.

This chain links TRBV7-9 with TRBJ1-2; D ambiguous. CDR1 and CDR2 (germline): SEHNR, FQNEAQ (reference sequence). This CDR3 is built from 12 residues. V lost 0 bases and J lost 8, with 7 bases in between. DNA for the CDR3: TGTGCCAGCAGCTTAGCCGACAAAGGCTACACCTTC. Encoded protein: CASSLADKGYTF.

This clone came up once. CDR3 coding DNA: TGTGCCAGCAGCCGCGCGACCTCCTCTGCTGAAGCTTTCTTT. This gives the protein CASSRATSSAEAFF. The V gene is TRBV7-9, the J gene TRBJ1-1, with D hard to call. The CDR3 consists of 14 residues. Trimming stripped 5 bases from V and 6 bases from J, with 16 bases between. Germline loops: CDR1 SEHNR, CDR2 FQNEAQ (reference sequence).

The CDR3 loop is CASRAQGTKNIQYF. For the CDR3, the DNA is TGTGCCAGTAGGGCGCAGGGAACGAAAAACATTCAGTACTTC. The J gene is TRBJ2-4, the V gene TRBV19; weak D call: TRBD1 (5 bases). In germline, CDR1 is LNHDA, CDR2 SQIVND (reference sequence). The V end lost 6 bases, the J end lost 4 bases, and 13 bases lay between the germline ends. CDR3 size: 14 residues.

V and J are TRBV7-3 and TRBJ1-2; the D is unclear. The CDR3 is 13 residues long. Germline assignment: CDR1 SGHTA and CDR2 FQGTGA. V lost 2 bases to trimming and J lost 9 bases, with 13 bases between them. The CDR3 region is CASSLEGLASYTF. In DNA, the CDR3 is TGTGCCAGCAGCTTAGAAGGGTTAGCCAGCTACACCTTC.

This chain joins TRBV28 and TRBJ2-5; TRBD2 aligns across 11 bases. The CDR3 consists of 15 residues. Trimming removed 6 bases from V and 4 bases from J; junction bases left unmatched: 7. CDR1 and CDR2 (germline): MDHEN, SYDVKM. The CDR3 spells CASSQTSGISETQYF. In DNA form, the CDR3 reads TGTGCCAGCAGCCAGACTAGCGGGATCTCAGAGACCCAGTACTTC.

The V gene is TRBV4-3, the J gene TRBJ1-3; weak D call: TRBD1 (6 bases). CDR1 LGHNA and CDR2 YSLEER come from the germline V gene. This CDR3 has 16 residues. Trimming shortened V by 0 bases and J by 4 bases, and 13 bases separated the two germline ends. The CDR3 DNA is TGCGCCAGCAGCCAAGAGACAGGCTCGAGGGGAAACACCATATATTTT. As protein: CASSQETGSRGNTIYF.

This clone showed up just a few times. J is TRBJ1-3 and V is TRBV7-6; D perhaps matches TRBD1 (6 bases). V was shortened by 5 bases and J by 6 bases, with 14 bases between the two germline ends. Looked up from germline, CDR1 is SGHVS and CDR2 is FNYEAQ. The CDR3 is made up of 14 amino acids. In DNA form, the CDR3 reads TGTGCCAGCAGCCCCAGGGGTGGGGAAAACACCATATATTTT. Residues: CASSPRGGENTIYF.

The J gene is TRBJ1-5, the V gene TRBV6-5, with D perhaps TRBD1 (5 bases). Germline assignment: CDR1 MNHEY and CDR2 SVGAGI. Trimming took off 0 bases at V and 7 bases at J, with 13 bases between the two ends. There are 15 residues in the CDR3. CDR3 in DNA: TGTGCCAGCAGTTACTCCGGGGCCCTGGAGCAGCCCCAGCATTTT. Its translation is CASSYSGALEQPQHF.

This clone was seen only once. V and J are TRBV25-1 and TRBJ2-3, with D maybe TRBD1 (5 bases). Germline V gene sequence: CDR1 MGHDK, CDR2 SYGVNS. The CDR3 has 14 residues. Trimming cost V 6 bases and J 0 bases, with 10 bases left between them. Here the CDR3 DNA reads TGTGCCAGCAGGGGGCGCCTGAGCACAGATACGCAGTATTTT. Translated: CASRGRLSTDTQYF.